The 24 T cell receptor beta chains in this list originate from one sample, sequenced in a study of PD-L1 blockade in urothelial cancer. Sequenced by immunoSEQ multiplex PCR; TCRdb stores in-frame clones only, minus some. This table holds about 100,000 clones, over 80% found once. The sequencing here drew on PBMCs, taken around atezolizumab (anti-PD-L1) treatment. These receptor sequences come from a woman of 80 years or more with urothelial cancer.

The J gene is TRBJ2-5, the V gene TRBV15; D is unresolved. V lost 6 bases and J lost 4, with 12 bases in between. Germline loops: CDR1 LNHNV, CDR2 YYDKDF (reference sequence). The CDR3 covers 13 residues. This CDR3 is CATSPGVPETQYF. CDR3 DNA: TGTGCCACCAGTCCGGGTGTCCCAGAGACCCAGTACTTC.

V is TRBV19 and J is TRBJ2-1; TRBD2 is a possible D gene (6 bases). The ends were cut back, 4 bases at V and 6 bases at J, with 28 bases in the middle. Per germline, CDR1 LNHDA and CDR2 SQIVND (reference sequence). This CDR3 has 19 amino acids. The CDR3 protein is CASSRVRRGNEGRGNEQFF. DNA for the CDR3: TGTGCCAGTAGTAGGGTTCGCCGCGGGAACGAGGGGCGGGGCAATGAGCAGTTCTTC.

This chain connects TRBV7-8 to TRBJ2-5, with 10 bases aligning to TRBD2. V shed 2 bases, J shed 3 bases, and the junction held 12 bases outside the gene matches. The CDR3 is made up of 18 amino acids. Germline V gene data show CDR1 as SGHVS and CDR2 as FQNEAQ. For the CDR3, the DNA is TGTGCCAGCAGCTTAAAGGGGCCAGCGGGAGGGGTAAAAGAGACCCAGTACTTC. This encodes CASSLKGPAGGVKETQYF.

The chain carries TRBV5-4 and TRBJ1-1, with 7 bases identical to TRBD1. The ends lost 1 base at V and 4 bases at J; junction bases unmatched: 1. CDR1 SGHNT and CDR2 YYREEE come from the germline V gene (reference sequence). The CDR3 runs to 13 residues. The DNA of the CDR3 is TGTGCCAGCAGCTTGCAGGGGGGCACTGAAGCTTTCTTT. As protein: CASSLQGGTEAFF.

This clone has a single count. V is TRBV5-1 and J is TRBJ2-5; 10 bases map to TRBD2. Germline V gene data show CDR1 as SGHRS and CDR2 as YFSETQ. V was pared by 7 bases and J by 5 bases, with 8 bases of the junction left unmatched. The length of the CDR3 is 14 residues. The CDR3 here is CASASSGSGETQYF. The CDR3 DNA reads as TGCGCCAGCGCCTCTAGCGGGAGTGGGGAGACCCAGTACTTC.

The chain is built from TRBV5-1 and TRBJ2-4, with 10 bases identical to TRBD1. The V gene end was trimmed by 7 bases and the J gene end by 1 base; junction bases not matched to a gene: 17. Germline V CDR1 and CDR2: SGHRS, YFSETQ. The CDR3 consists of 19 residues. For the CDR3, the DNA is TGCGCCAGCGACCTAGACGACAGGGGGCCAGGAGGGGCCAAAAACATTCAGTACTTC. Protein: CASDLDDRGPGGAKNIQYF.

This chain uses TRBV2 with TRBJ2-2; D ambiguous. Germline-derived CDR1 and CDR2 are SNHLY and FYNNEI. The CDR3 has 15 amino acids. V gave up 4 bases and J gave up 6 bases, with 15 bases separating them. CDR3 coding DNA: TGTGCCAGCAGTGTCTCGTCGACAAATCCCGGGGAGCTGTTTTTT. This codes for CASSVSSTNPGELFF.

CDR3 protein: CASSLPWGGRGVGQETQYF. CDR3 DNA: TGTGCCAGCAGCTTACCCTGGGGGGGCCGTGGGGTGGGTCAAGAGACCCAGTACTTC. The rearrangement uses TRBV7-9 and TRBJ2-5, with a tentative D call TRBD2 (7 bases). The CDR3 length is 19 residues. V was clipped by 2 bases and J by 2 bases, with 24 bases between them. Per the germline V gene, CDR1 is SEHNR and CDR2 is FQNEAQ (reference sequence). Looking up the rest from reference TRBV7-9 and TRBJ2-5 gives the full variable domain: DTGVSQNPRHKITKRGQNVTFRCDPISEHNRLYWYRQTLGQGPEFLTYFQNEAQLEKSRLLSDRFSAERPKGSFSTLEIQRTEQGDSAMYLCASSLPWGGRGVGQETQYFGPGTRLLVL.

Of note for this clone: Compared with germline, one end of the junction differs, possibly owing to a read error. J is TRBJ2-5 and V is TRBV15; no reliable D call. Germline CDR1 is LNHNV and CDR2 is YYDKDF (reference sequence). The CDR3 spans 15 residues. The CDR3 protein is CATSREKAAWETQYF. In nucleotides, the CDR3 is TGTGCCACCAGCCGAGAGAAAGCAGCGTGGGAGACCCAGTACTTC.

The genes are TRBV5-5 and TRBJ2-7; 8 bases align to TRBD2. J gave up 0 bases and V 2 bases, and 4 bases lay outside the gene matches. Germline V gives CDR1 SGHKS, CDR2 YYEKEE (reference sequence). CDR3 length equals 15 residues. This CDR3 is CASSLAGVLSYEQYF. CDR3 coding DNA: TGTGCCAGCAGCTTAGCGGGAGTCCTCTCCTACGAGCAGTACTTC.

This chain links TRBV9 with TRBJ2-3, with 12 bases lining up with TRBD2. The CDR3 is 16 residues long. CDR1 is SGDLS and CDR2 is YYNGEE in the germline V gene. With V trimmed by 3 bases and J by 4 bases, 6 bases remained unmatched. The CDR3 DNA follows: TGTGCCAGCAGCGGCGCACTAGCGGGGGGATCAGATACGCAGTATTTT. The encoded protein is CASSGALAGGSDTQYF.

V and J are TRBV19 and TRBJ2-7; TRBD1 agrees at 8 bases. Trimming cost V 4 bases and J 2 bases; bases outside gene matches: 16. CDR3 length: 18 amino acids. Germline CDR1 and CDR2: LNHDA and SQIVND (reference sequence). Here the CDR3 reads CASSTWTGSTGRPYEQYF. CDR3 DNA: TGTGCCAGTAGTACCTGGACAGGGTCTACCGGAAGGCCCTACGAGCAGTACTTC.

This sequence joins TRBV7-8 and TRBJ2-1, with TRBD2 matching over 10 bases. The CDR3 covers 14 residues. Per germline, CDR1 SGHVS and CDR2 FQNEAQ. The V and J ends lost 5 bases and 7 bases, in that order; junction bases with no gene match: 5. The CDR3 is CASSKSTSGNEQFF. CDR3 in DNA: TGTGCCAGCAGCAAATCGACTAGCGGGAATGAGCAGTTCTTC.

J is TRBJ1-4 and V is TRBV7-9; the D gene is possibly TRBD1 (5 bases). Germline V gene lookup returns CDR1 SEHNR and CDR2 FQNEAQ (reference sequence). CDR3 length: 15 amino acids. The ends were cut back, 1 base at V and 10 bases at J, with 16 bases in the middle. CDR3 sequence (DNA): TGTGCCAGCAGCTTAGGGGGCGGAGCGGGGGGAAAACTGTTTTTT. It encodes CASSLGGGAGGKLFF.

This clone was seen a single time. V usage is TRBV6-6 and J usage is TRBJ1-2; tentative D call: TRBD1 (6 bases). The V and J ends lost 7 bases and 8 bases respectively, with 17 bases between them. The CDR3 has 13 amino acids. Per the germline V gene, CDR1 is MNHNY and CDR2 is SVGAGI (reference sequence). This chain's CDR3 is CASTSRGAKGYTF. The DNA for the CDR3 is TGTGCCAGCACCAGCCGGGGGGCTAAAGGCTACACCTTC.

A word on this clone: Other DNA sequences in this sample translate to the same CDR3. The rearrangement uses TRBV7-3 and TRBJ2-3; TRBD2 aligns across 7 bases. Trimming removed 2 bases from V and 0 bases from J; junction bases left unmatched: 2. The CDR3 totals 15 residues. From germline, CDR1 is SGHTA and CDR2 FQGTGA. CDR3 region: CASSLLAASTDTQYF. CDR3 nucleotides: TGTGCCAGCAGCTTACTAGCGGCTAGCACAGATACGCAGTATTTT.

This clone appeared a single time. The CDR3 nucleotides are TGTGCCAGCAGCGAGGGACAGGGAGAGACCCAGTACTTC. This sequence encodes CASSEGQGETQYF. The chain recombines TRBV9 with TRBJ2-5, with 9 bases lining up with TRBD1. Germline V lookup: CDR1 SGDLS, CDR2 YYNGEE. The CDR3 loop spans 13 amino acids. J was trimmed by 4 bases and V by 3 bases; bases with no gene match: 1.

The rearrangement joins TRBV6-6 to TRBJ2-3; 11 bases are shared with TRBD1. V was clipped by 7 bases and J by 2 bases; unmatched bases: 2. The CDR3 has 14 amino acids. The V gene's germline CDR1 is MNHNY and CDR2 SVGAGI (reference sequence). DNA for the CDR3: TGTGCCAGCAAAGGACAGGGGGCCACAGATACGCAGTATTTT. Its protein product is CASKGQGATDTQYF.

The genes are TRBV9 and TRBJ2-1; 8 nucleotides align to TRBD1. Germline V gene sequence: CDR1 SGDLS, CDR2 YYNGEE. The CDR3 has 14 residues. J gave up 8 bases and V 0 bases, and 4 bases lay outside the gene matches. CDR3 DNA: TGTGCCAGCAGCGTAGAGCAGGGGGCGTATGAGCAGTTCTTC. Translation: CASSVEQGAYEQFF.

The chain links TRBV6-1 to TRBJ2-1; 10 positions agree with TRBD2. Looked up from germline, CDR1 is MNHNS and CDR2 is SASEGT. The CDR3 is 15 amino acids. J gave up 3 bases and V 3 bases, and 2 bases lay outside the gene matches. Written as DNA, the CDR3 is TGTGCCAGCAGTGAGGCTAGCGGGAGCTACAATGAGCAGTTCTTC. Amino acids: CASSEASGSYNEQFF.

The V gene is TRBV30, the J gene TRBJ1-1; 7 nucleotides align to TRBD1. In germline, CDR1 is GTSNPN, CDR2 SVGIG (reference sequence). The junction had 7 bases not matched to a gene; V was cut back by 2 bases and J by 4 bases. CDR3 size: 14 residues. The CDR3 reads CAWSRQGRVTEAFF. CDR3 nucleotides: TGTGCCTGGAGTCGACAGGGTAGGGTCACTGAAGCTTTCTTT.

The genes are TRBV20-1 and TRBJ2-1; the D gene is possibly TRBD2 (6 bases). CDR1 DFQATT and CDR2 SNEGSKA come from the germline V gene (reference sequence). This CDR3 contains 11 residues. Between the trimmed V and J ends, which lost 2 bases and 10 bases, there was a span of 9 bases. The CDR3 loop reads CSARLAEEQFF. The CDR3 DNA reads as TGCAGTGCTAGATTAGCGGAGGAGCAGTTCTTC.

The J gene is TRBJ1-4, the V gene TRBV30; no clear D. The ends were cut back, 5 bases at V and 7 bases at J, with 14 bases in the middle. The CDR3 covers 13 residues. Germline V gene sequence: CDR1 GTSNPN, CDR2 SVGIG (reference sequence). Here the CDR3 DNA reads TGTGCCTGGGGCCTAAAGCGGGGTGAAAAACTGTTTTTT. This gives the protein CAWGLKRGEKLFF.

The J gene is TRBJ2-1, the V gene TRBV7-3, with a weak D call TRBD2 (6 bases). This CDR3 contains 14 residues. V lost 2 bases and J lost 3, with 8 bases in between. Germline V gene sequence: CDR1 SGHTA, CDR2 FQGTGA. This CDR3 reads CASSLRGYYNEQFF. As DNA, the CDR3 is TGTGCCAGCAGCTTACGGGGGTACTACAATGAGCAGTTCTTC. Looking up the rest from reference TRBV7-3 and TRBJ2-1 gives the full variable domain: GAGVSQTPSNKVTEKGKYVELRCDPISGHTALYWYRQSLGQGPEFLIYFQGTGAADDSGLPNDRFFAVRPEGSVSTLKIQRTERGDSAVYLCASSLRGYYNEQFFGPGTRLTVL.